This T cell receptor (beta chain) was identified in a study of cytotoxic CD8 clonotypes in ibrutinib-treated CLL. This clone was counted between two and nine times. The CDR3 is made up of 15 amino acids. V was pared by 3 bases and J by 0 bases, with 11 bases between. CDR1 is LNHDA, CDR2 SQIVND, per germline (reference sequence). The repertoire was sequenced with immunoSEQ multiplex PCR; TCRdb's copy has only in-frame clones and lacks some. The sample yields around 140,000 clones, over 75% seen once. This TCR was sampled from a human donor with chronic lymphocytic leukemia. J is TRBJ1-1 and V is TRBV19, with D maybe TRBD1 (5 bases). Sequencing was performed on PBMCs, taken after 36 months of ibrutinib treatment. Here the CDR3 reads CASSIEGIMNTEAFF. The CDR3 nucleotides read TGTGCCAGTAGTATCGAGGGGATCATGAACACTGAAGCTTTCTTT. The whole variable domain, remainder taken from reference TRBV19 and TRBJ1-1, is DGGITQSPKYLFRKEGQNVTLSCEQNLNHDAMYWYRQDPGQGLRLIYYSQIVNDFQKGDIAEGYSVSREKKESFPLTVTSAQKNPTAFYLCASSIEGIMNTEAFFGQGTRLTVV.